This T cell receptor (beta chain) comes out of a study of T cells in Graves' hyperthyroidism and ophthalmopathy. Amplification yielded TCR beta CDR3 regions, with RNA transcripts as the source. HTBI primers were employed in a first-round RT-PCR of the TCR CDR3. Each CDR3 protein gets one entry after TCRdb re-called the multiplex PCR reads with MiXCR. The sample lists hundreds of thousands of distinct CDR3 sequences, 14% to 15% occurring once. Trimming removed 6 bases at V and 5 bases at J, with 13 bases between. CDR3 size: 13 residues. The V and J genes are TRBV12-3 or TRBV12-4 and TRBJ2-5, with a tentative D call TRBD2 (6 bases). The sample consisted of blood. This TCR was recovered from a middle-aged woman with Graves' ophthalmopathy. CDR3 amino acids: CASSLFGSETQYF. As DNA, the CDR3 is TGTGCCAGCAGCTTATTCGGGAGCGAGACCCAGTACTTC.